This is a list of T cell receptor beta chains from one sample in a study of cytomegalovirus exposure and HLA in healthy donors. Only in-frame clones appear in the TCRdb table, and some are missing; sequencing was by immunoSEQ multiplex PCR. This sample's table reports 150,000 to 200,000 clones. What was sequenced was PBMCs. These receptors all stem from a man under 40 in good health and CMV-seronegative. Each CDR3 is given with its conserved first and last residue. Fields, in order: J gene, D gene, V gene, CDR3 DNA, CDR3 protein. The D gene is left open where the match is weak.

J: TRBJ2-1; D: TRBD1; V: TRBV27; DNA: TGTGCCAGCACCACAGGGGGCTCCTACAATGAGCAGTTCTTC; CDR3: CASTTGGSYNEQFF
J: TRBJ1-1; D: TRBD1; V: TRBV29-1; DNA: TGCAGCGTAGAGGGACAGGTTAACACTGAAGCTTTCTTT; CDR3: CSVEGQVNTEAFF
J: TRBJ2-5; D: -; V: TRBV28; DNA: TGTGCCAGCAGTTTGGTCAGGGCAACGGAGACCCAGTACTTC; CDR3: CASSLVRATETQYF
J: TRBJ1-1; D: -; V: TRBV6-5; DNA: TGTGCCAGCAGTTACGGTTGGGGCGTCACTGAAGCTTTCTTT; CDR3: CASSYGWGVTEAFF
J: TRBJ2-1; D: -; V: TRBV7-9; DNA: TGTGCCAGCAGCTCTATCCGGGACTCCTCCTACAATGAGCAGTTCTTC; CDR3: CASSSIRDSSYNEQFF
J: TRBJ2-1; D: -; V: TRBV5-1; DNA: TGCGCCAGCAGCGTACTCAGGGGACGAAACAATGAGCAGTTCTTC; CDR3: CASSVLRGRNNEQFF
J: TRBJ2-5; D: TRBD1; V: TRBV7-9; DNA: TGTGCCACCCTGCAGGGTGTAGGGGACAGCCAGTACTTC; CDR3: CATLQGVGDSQYF
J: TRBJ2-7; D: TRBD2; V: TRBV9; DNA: TGTGCCAGCAGTGCTGGGACTAGCGGTGCCTACGAGCAGTACTTC; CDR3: CASSAGTSGAYEQYF
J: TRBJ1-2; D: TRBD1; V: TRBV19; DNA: TGTGCCAGTAGTATCCGGGACAGGGAGTACTATGGCTACACCTTC; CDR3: CASSIRDREYYGYTF
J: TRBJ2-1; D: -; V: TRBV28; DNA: TGTGCCAGCAGTTTCACATCTGGCAATGAGCAGTTCTTC; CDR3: CASSFTSGNEQFF
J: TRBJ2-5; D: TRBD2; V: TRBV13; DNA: TGTGCCAGCAGCTTTACCTCGGGGGGTGGTGAGACCCAGTACTTC; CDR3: CASSFTSGGGETQYF
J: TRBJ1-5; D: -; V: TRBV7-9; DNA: TGTGCCAGCAGCCAGGGTTCTATCTCCCACAATCGGCCCCAGCATTTT; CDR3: CASSQGSISHNRPQHF
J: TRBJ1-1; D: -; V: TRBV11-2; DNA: TGTGCCAGCAGTTATACAGGGCGCACTGAAGCTTTCTTT; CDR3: CASSYTGRTEAFF
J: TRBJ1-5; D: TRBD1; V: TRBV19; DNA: TGTGCCAGTAGTATTGGGACAGGGGGTACCAATCAGCCCCAGCATTTT; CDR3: CASSIGTGGTNQPQHF
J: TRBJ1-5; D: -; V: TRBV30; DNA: TGTGCCTGGAGTGAAGGTAGCGGGCTGAATCAGCCCCAGCATTTT; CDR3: CAWSEGSGLNQPQHF
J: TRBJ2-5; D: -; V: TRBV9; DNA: TGTGCCAGCAGCCCCTCGGGGAGCGGCGCGGGGACCCAGTACTTC; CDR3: CASSPSGSGAGTQYF
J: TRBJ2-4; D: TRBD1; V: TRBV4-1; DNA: TGCGCCAGCAGCCCGGTTTATATACAGGGGGCAGGAAACATTCAGTACTTC; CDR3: CASSPVYIQGAGNIQYF
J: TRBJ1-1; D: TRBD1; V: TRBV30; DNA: TGTGCCTGGAGTCGCGGGACAGGGGATGAGTATAGGATGAACACTGAAGCTTTCTTT; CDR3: CAWSRGTGDEYRMNTEAFF
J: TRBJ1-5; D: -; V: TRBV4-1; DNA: TGCGCCAGCAGCCAAGAAGGGGGACAGCCCCAGCATTTT; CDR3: CASSQEGGQPQHF
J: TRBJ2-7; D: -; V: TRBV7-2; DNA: TGTGCCAGCAGCGAGTCCTACGAGCAGTACTTC; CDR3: CASSESYEQYF
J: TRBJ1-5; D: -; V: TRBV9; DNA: TGTGCCAGCAGCGTAGACCCGGGTTCGAGCAATCAGCCCCAGCATTTT; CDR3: CASSVDPGSSNQPQHF
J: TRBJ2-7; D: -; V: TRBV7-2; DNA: TGTGCCAGCAGCTTCCCCAGCTGGGGAGGAAACGAGCAGTACTTC; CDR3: CASSFPSWGGNEQYF
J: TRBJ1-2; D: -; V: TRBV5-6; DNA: TGTGCCAGCACCCCGGCAGGGCCGTCTTATGGCTACACCTTC; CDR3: CASTPAGPSYGYTF
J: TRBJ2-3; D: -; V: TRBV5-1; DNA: TGCGCCAGCAGCACCTACCCCGGGGTGGTGGATACGCAGTATTTT; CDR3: CASSTYPGVVDTQYF
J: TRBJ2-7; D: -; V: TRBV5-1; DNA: TGCGCCAGCAGCTTGGCCATGGACTGGTCTAGCGAGCAGTACTTC; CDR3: CASSLAMDWSSEQYF
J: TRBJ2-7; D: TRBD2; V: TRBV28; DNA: TGTGCCAGCAGTCGACTAGCGGGACGATACGAGCAGTACTTC; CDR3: CASSRLAGRYEQYF
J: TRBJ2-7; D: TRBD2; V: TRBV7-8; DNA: TGTGCCAGCAGTTCTAGCGGGAGTAGGTACGAGCAGTACTTC; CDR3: CASSSSGSRYEQYF
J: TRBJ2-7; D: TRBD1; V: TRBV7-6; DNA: TGTACCAGCAGCCCGGGGACAGGGGGCTCCTACGAGCAGTACTTC; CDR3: CTSSPGTGGSYEQYF
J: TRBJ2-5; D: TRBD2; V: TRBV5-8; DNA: TGTGCCAGCAGCTCGGAGTTTGGAGCGGGAGGGAGAGAGACCCAGTACTTC; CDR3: CASSSEFGAGGRETQYF
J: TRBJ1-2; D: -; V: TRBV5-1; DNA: TGCGCCAGCAGCTCGGAGCCCGGGACAAACTATGGCTACACCTTC; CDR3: CASSSEPGTNYGYTF
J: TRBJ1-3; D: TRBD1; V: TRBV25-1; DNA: TGTGCCAGCAGCGACGGGACAGCGGGAAACACCATATATTTT; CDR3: CASSDGTAGNTIYF
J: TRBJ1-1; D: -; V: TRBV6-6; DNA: TGTGCCAGCAGTTACTCCCGGGGTGTAGGATACACTGAAGCTTTCTTT; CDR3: CASSYSRGVGYTEAFF
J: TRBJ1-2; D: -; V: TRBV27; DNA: TGTGCCAGCAGTCCCCCACCCGGGGACTATGGCTACACCTTC; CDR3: CASSPPPGDYGYTF
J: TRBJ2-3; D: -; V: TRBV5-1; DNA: TGCGCCAGCAGAGCCTCGAGGGTAGTCGATACGCAGTATTTT; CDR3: CASRASRVVDTQYF
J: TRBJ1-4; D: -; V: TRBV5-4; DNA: TGTGCCAGCAGCTTGGAAGGGAGAAATGAAAAACTGTTTTTT; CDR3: CASSLEGRNEKLFF
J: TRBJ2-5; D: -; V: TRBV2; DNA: TGTGCCACCCTTCGGAGCTTACAAGAGACCCAGTACTTC; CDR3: CATLRSLQETQYF
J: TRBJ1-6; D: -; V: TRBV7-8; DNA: TGTGCCAGCAGCTTCCTTGGGACAAACTCCCATTCACCCCTCCGCTTT; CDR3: CASSFLGTNSHSPLRF
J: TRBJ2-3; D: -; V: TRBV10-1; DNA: TGCGCCAGCAGTGGCGGAAACCCCACAGATACGCAGTATTTT; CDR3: CASSGGNPTDTQYF
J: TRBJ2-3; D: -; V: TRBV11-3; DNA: TGTGCCAGCAGCTCCAGGGGAGACACAGATACGCAGTATTTT; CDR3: CASSSRGDTDTQYF
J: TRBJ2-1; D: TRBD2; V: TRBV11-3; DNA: TGTGCCAGCAGCCCCCGCGGGGGAGACGGAAATGAGCAGTTCTTC; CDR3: CASSPRGGDGNEQFF
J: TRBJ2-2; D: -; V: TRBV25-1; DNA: TGTGCCAGCAGTGAATGGGCTAACACCGGGGAGCTGTTTTTT; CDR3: CASSEWANTGELFF
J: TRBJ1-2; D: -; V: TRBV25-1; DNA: TGTGCCAGCAGTGTTTCAAACTATGGCTACACCTTC; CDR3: CASSVSNYGYTF
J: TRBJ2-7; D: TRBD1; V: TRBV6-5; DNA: TGTGCCAGCAGGAGTTCGGGGGACAGGGTCTACGAGCAGTACTTC; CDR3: CASRSSGDRVYEQYF
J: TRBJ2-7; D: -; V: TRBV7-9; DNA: TGTGCCAGCAGCTACGGACCACAGGACCAGCAGTACTTC; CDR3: CASSYGPQDQQYF
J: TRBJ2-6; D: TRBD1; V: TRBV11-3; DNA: TGTGCCAGCAGCCCGGGACAGGGATGGTCCTCCGACTCTGGGGCCAACGTCCTGACTTTC; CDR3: CASSPGQGWSSDSGANVLTF
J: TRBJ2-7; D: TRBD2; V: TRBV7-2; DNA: TGTGCCAGCAGTTTTACTAGCGGGAGTTCCTACGAGCAGTACTTC; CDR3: CASSFTSGSSYEQYF
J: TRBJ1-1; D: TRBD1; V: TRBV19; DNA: TGTGCCAGTACCGAAGGGGGCGCTTGGAACACTGAAGCTTTCTTT; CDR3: CASTEGGAWNTEAFF
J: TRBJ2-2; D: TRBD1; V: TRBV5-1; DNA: TGCGCCAGCAGCCTGGGACAGGTGGGGCCCGGGGAGCTGTTTTTT; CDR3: CASSLGQVGPGELFF
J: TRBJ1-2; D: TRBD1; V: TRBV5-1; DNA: TGCGCCAGCAGCCCATCGACAGGGGAATATGGCTACACCTTC; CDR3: CASSPSTGEYGYTF
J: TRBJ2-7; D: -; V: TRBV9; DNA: TGTGCCAGCAGCGAACAGGGATCTGGGTACGAGCAGTACTTC; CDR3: CASSEQGSGYEQYF
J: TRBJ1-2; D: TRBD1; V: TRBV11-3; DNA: TGTGCCAGCAGCTACACAGGGGTTAATGGCTACACCTTC; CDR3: CASSYTGVNGYTF
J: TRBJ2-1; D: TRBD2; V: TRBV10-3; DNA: TGTGCCATCAGCCCTACTAGCGGGGGACGAAACAATGAGCAGTTCTTC; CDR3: CAISPTSGGRNNEQFF
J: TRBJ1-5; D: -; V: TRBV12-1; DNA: TGTGCCAGCAGCTCCAGAAATCAGCCCCAGCATTTT; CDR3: CASSSRNQPQHF